Presented here are 4 T cell receptor beta chains from one specimen sequenced in a study of post-analysis software for immune sequencing data. Study-level findings and limits: With TRBV5-6, TRBV5-1 and TRBV20-1 included, about five TRBV segments were more frequent in patients than in controls.

No antigen has been identified for these receptors. Included in the TCR beta cDNA libraries were unique molecular identifiers. Each CDR3 protein gets one entry after TCRdb re-called the PCR reads with MiXCR. This sample has hundreds of thousands of distinct CDR3 sequences; roughly 30% occur once, and the top ten carry 0.56%. The material sequenced was blood. The receptor set was obtained from a girl under 18 with multiple sclerosis.

V is TRBV20-1 and J is TRBJ1-2; TRBD1 might be the D (5 bases). With 3 bases removed from V and 5 bases from J, the gap between germline ends came to 16 bases. This CDR3 is 14 amino acids long. Germline V lookup: CDR1 DFQATT, CDR2 SNEGSKA (reference sequence). CDR3 in DNA: TGCAGTGCTAGTGGGCAGGGCACTACTTATGGCTACACCTTC. Amino acid sequence: CSASGQGTTYGYTF.

This clonotype came up a few times. V is TRBV4-2 and J is TRBJ2-1; TRBD1 is a possible D gene (6 bases). Germline V gene sequence: CDR1 LGHNA, CDR2 YNFKEQ. This CDR3 is built from 15 residues. The V gene lost 4 bases and the J gene lost 5 bases, with 15 bases spanning the gap. CDR3 sequence: CASSRDRIGHNEQFF. As DNA, the CDR3 is TGTGCCAGCAGCCGAGACAGGATAGGGCACAATGAGCAGTTCTTC.

This clonotype was counted between two and nine times. J is TRBJ1-2 and V is TRBV12-3 or TRBV12-4; no reliable D call. The CDR3 is 13 residues long. V shed 5 bases and J shed 1 base, with 8 bases lying between them. This CDR3 is CASSATVNYGYTF. CDR3 sequence (DNA): TGTGCCAGCAGTGCCACAGTTAACTATGGCTACACCTTC.

The chain has TRBV27 and TRBJ2-5; TRBD1 matches at 8 bases. The germline V gene has CDR1 MNHEY and CDR2 SMNVEV (reference sequence). The V and J ends lost 2 bases and 8 bases, in that order; junction bases with no gene match: 10. This CDR3 is 15 amino acids long. CDR3 coding DNA: TGTGCCAGCAGTTTAGGGACAGGTACCTTGGATACCCAGTACTTC. It yields the protein CASSLGTGTLDTQYF.